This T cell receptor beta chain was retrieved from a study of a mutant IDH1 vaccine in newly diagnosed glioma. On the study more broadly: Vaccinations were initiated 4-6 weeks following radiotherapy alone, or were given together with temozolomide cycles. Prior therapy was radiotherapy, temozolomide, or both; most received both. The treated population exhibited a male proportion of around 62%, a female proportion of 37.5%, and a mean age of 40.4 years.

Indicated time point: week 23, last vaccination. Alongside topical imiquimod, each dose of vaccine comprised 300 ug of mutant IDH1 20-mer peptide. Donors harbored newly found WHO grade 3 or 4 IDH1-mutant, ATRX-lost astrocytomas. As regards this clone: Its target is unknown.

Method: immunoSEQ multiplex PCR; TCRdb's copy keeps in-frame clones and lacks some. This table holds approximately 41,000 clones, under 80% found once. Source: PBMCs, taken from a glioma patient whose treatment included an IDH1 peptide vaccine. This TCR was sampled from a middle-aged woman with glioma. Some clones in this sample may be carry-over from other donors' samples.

The CDR3 spells CASSLRDVEKLFF. DNA of the CDR3: TGTGCCAGCAGCTTAAGGGACGTTGAAAAACTGTTTTTT. V gene TRBV13 combines with J gene TRBJ1-4, with D perhaps TRBD1 (5 bases). The germline gives CDR1 PRHDT, CDR2 FYEKMQ (reference sequence). The CDR3 is 13 amino acids. Trimming took off 2 bases at V and 7 bases at J, with 8 bases between the two ends. The full variable domain, its missing parts supplied by reference TRBV13 and TRBJ1-4, is AAGVIQSPRHLIKEKRETATLKCYPIPRHDTVYWYQQGPGQDPQFLISFYEKMQSDKGSIPDRFSAQQFSDYHSELNMSSLELGDSALYFCASSLRDVEKLFFGSGTQLSVL.